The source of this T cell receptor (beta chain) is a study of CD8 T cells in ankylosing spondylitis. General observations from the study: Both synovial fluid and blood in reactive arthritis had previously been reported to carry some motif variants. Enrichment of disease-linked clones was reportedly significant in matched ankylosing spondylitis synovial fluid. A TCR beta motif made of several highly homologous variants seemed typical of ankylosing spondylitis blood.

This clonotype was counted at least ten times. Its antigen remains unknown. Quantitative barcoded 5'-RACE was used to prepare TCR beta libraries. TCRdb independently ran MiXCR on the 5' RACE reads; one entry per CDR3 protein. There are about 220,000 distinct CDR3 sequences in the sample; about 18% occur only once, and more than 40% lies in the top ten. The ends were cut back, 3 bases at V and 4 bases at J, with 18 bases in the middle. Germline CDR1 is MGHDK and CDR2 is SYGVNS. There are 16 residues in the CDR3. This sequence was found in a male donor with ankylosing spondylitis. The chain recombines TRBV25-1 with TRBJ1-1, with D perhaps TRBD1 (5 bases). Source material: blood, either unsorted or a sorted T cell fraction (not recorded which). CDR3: CASSDSGRLRGTEAFF. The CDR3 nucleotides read TGTGCCAGCAGTGATTCGGGCAGGCTGAGGGGCACTGAAGCTTTCTTT.